This T cell receptor (beta chain) came from a study of T-cell memory formation after mild COVID-19. Study-wide points: The CD4+ clones that contracted clustered mainly within CM and EM, and the CD8+ clones concentrated in EMRA. Pre-infection memory harbored some responding clones, suggesting cross-reactive memory joined. The authors left the SARS-CoV-2 specificity of second-wave clones peaking on day 37 unconfirmed.

The trim removed 4 bases at V and 3 bases at J, leaving 6 bases unmatched. This CDR3 region has 14 residues. Germline lookup yields CDR1 DFQATT and CDR2 SNEGSKA (reference sequence). MiXCR, applied by TCRdb to the 5' RACE reads, yields one record per CDR3 protein. The sample shows roughly 89,000 distinct CDR3 sequences, about 14% of them seen only once. Concerning this clonotype itself: Its antigen is undetermined.

V and J are TRBV20-1 and TRBJ2-1; the match to TRBD2 covers 7 bases. Sequencing was carried out using PBMCs or a T cell subset sorted from them (not recorded which). The sequence derives from a man between 18 and 35 years old who had mild COVID-19 (a few samples of this study predate the infection). Cell type and time point are not known. The CDR3 DNA follows: TGCAGTGCTAAGGGGCTAGCGGACTACAATGAGCAGTTCTTC. This encodes CSAKGLADYNEQFF.